This paragraph covers one T cell receptor (beta chain) sequence. The data derive from a study of blood T cell repertoires in COVID-19. Trimming cost V 6 bases and J 4 bases; bases outside gene matches: 8. The CDR3 runs 14 residues. Germline assignment: CDR1 MNHEY and CDR2 SMNVEV (reference sequence). The assay was immunoSEQ multiplex PCR, and TCRdb's table has in-frame clones only and misses some. The profile shows about 97,000 clones, more than 70% of them singletons. Sequenced: peripheral blood. This receptor was obtained from a human donor in a cohort sampled during active COVID-19. This rearrangement joins TRBV27 to TRBJ2-7; 8 bases agree with TRBD2. The CDR3: CASSPFSGTYEQYF. DNA of the CDR3: TGTGCCAGCAGCCCCTTTAGCGGGACGTACGAGCAGTACTTC.